These 27 T cell receptor beta chains share one sample of origin, sequenced in a study of neurological immune-mediated disorders. From the 5' RACE reads, TCRdb called clonotypes with MiXCR, one entry per CDR3 protein. The sample records about 53,000 distinct CDR3 sequences, more than 8% being singletons. Time point specified: longitudinal time-point 1 (baseline). Sequencing input: PBMCs. The source is a woman in her 40s in good health.

There are many counts of this clonotype. The rearrangement uses TRBV6-2 or TRBV6-3 and TRBJ2-1; 7 bases map to TRBD2. Germline lookup yields CDR1 MNHEY and CDR2 SVGEGT. The CDR3 runs to 16 residues. The DNA for the CDR3 is TGTGCGGCCAGTATATCCGGGGGGAGCTCCTACAATGAGCAGTTCTTC. Encoded protein: CAASISGGSSYNEQFF.

The sample holds many counts of this clonotype. This CDR3 reads CASSGEGLYGYTF. The CDR3 DNA reads as TGCGCCAGCAGCGGTGAGGGCCTCTATGGCTACACCTTC. This rearrangement joins TRBV4-3 to TRBJ1-2, with D unresolved. The germline CDR1 and CDR2 sequences are LGHNA and YSLEER. This CDR3 has 13 amino acids. V lost 5 bases and J lost 4, with 11 bases in between.

This clonotype was recorded at least ten times. The chain links TRBV10-3 to TRBJ2-5; TRBD1 matches at 7 bases. The CDR3 is 15 amino acids. The junction had 5 bases not matched to a gene; V was cut back by 0 bases and J by 4 bases. CDR1 is ENHRY and CDR2 is SYGVKD in the germline V gene. CDR3 residues: CAISESDRVSETQYF. The CDR3 DNA follows: TGTGCCATCAGTGAGTCTGACAGGGTGTCAGAGACCCAGTACTTC.

The table lists this clonotype with many counts. The V and J genes are TRBV20-1 and TRBJ1-1; D perhaps matches TRBD1 (5 bases). The CDR3 covers 13 residues. Germline V gene data show CDR1 as DFQATT and CDR2 as SNEGSKA (reference sequence). With 3 bases removed from V and 1 base from J, the gap between germline ends came to 9 bases. CDR3 in amino acids: CSASHGANTEAFF. CDR3 bases: TGCAGTGCTAGTCACGGGGCGAACACTGAAGCTTTCTTT.

This clonotype was recorded many times. The V call is TRBV15, the J call TRBJ2-7, with TRBD2 as a possible D gene (5 bases). CDR1 and CDR2 from the germline V gene are LNHNV and YYDKDF (reference sequence). This CDR3 is built from 14 residues. With 0 bases removed from V and 2 bases from J, the gap between germline ends came to 8 bases. CDR3 amino acids: CATSRERGTYEQYF. The CDR3 DNA sequence: TGTGCCACCAGCAGAGAACGGGGAACCTACGAGCAGTACTTC.

The chain employs TRBV30 and TRBJ2-2; D is ambiguous. Per germline, CDR1 GTSNPN and CDR2 SVGIG (reference sequence). V was shortened by 2 bases and J by 5 bases, with 6 bases between the two germline ends. This CDR3 has 12 residues. The CDR3 sequence is CAWSQQTGELFF. For the CDR3, the DNA is TGTGCCTGGAGTCAACAAACCGGGGAGCTGTTTTTT.

This clonotype was counted many times. The genes are TRBV20-1 and TRBJ2-1; TRBD1 agrees at 10 bases. Germline V lookup: CDR1 DFQATT, CDR2 SNEGSKA (reference sequence). Germline trimming cut 8 bases from V and 6 bases from J; bases unmatched to any gene: 10. The CDR3 is 14 residues long. CDR3 loop: CSTYPGTGANEQFF. The CDR3 nucleotides are TGCAGTACCTACCCCGGGACAGGGGCCAATGAGCAGTTCTTC.

This clonotype was detected ten times or more. In DNA form, the CDR3 reads TGTGCCAGCAGCCAAGTGAACGGACCCTACGAGCAGTACTTC. Protein: CASSQVNGPYEQYF. V is TRBV3-1 and J is TRBJ2-7; unclear D gene. Trimming left V 1 base short and J 2 bases short, with 9 bases between. From germline, CDR1 is LGHDT and CDR2 YNNKEL (reference sequence). This CDR3 has 14 amino acids.

The chain recombines TRBV6-2 or TRBV6-3 with TRBJ2-5; D gene uncertain. Germline CDR1 and CDR2: MNHEY and SVGEGT. This CDR3 comprises 13 residues. The V end lost 2 bases, the J end lost 4 bases, and 8 bases lay between the germline ends. The CDR3 region is CASSYEVGETQYF. CDR3 DNA sequence: TGTGCCAGCAGTTACGAGGTTGGAGAGACCCAGTACTTC.

V usage is TRBV6-1 and J usage is TRBJ2-1; 7 nucleotides line up with TRBD2. The CDR3 has 11 residues. Trimming took 6 bases from V and 10 from J; bases not matched to a gene: 3. Germline CDR1 MNHNS, CDR2 SASEGT. The CDR3 DNA reads TGTGCCAGCAGGAGGGAGGGCGAGCAGTTCTTC. Residues: CASRREGEQFF.

This clonotype has just a few counts. This chain joins TRBV3-1 and TRBJ2-1; D not certain. The CDR3 is 15 residues long. The V end lost 2 bases, the J end lost 8 bases, and 16 bases lay between the germline ends. Per germline, CDR1 LGHDT and CDR2 YNNKEL (reference sequence). The CDR3 sequence is CASSQYLSAADEQFF. CDR3 DNA: TGTGCCAGCAGCCAATATTTGTCGGCCGCCGATGAGCAGTTCTTC.

This clonotype has at least ten counts. V usage is TRBV29-1 and J usage is TRBJ2-1, with 12 bases aligning to TRBD2. V shed 6 bases, J shed 2 bases, and the junction held 8 bases outside the gene matches. The CDR3 consists of 16 residues. Germline-derived CDR1 and CDR2 are SQVTM and ANQGSEA. CDR3 coding DNA: TGCAGCGTCGCCGGGACTAGCGGGCCTACCTACAATGAGCAGTTCTTC. Translating gives CSVAGTSGPTYNEQFF.

This clonotype showed up many times. The chain combines TRBV3-1 with TRBJ1-3; possibly TRBD1 for D (6 bases). Trimming left V 4 bases short and J 1 base short, with 17 bases between. This CDR3 is 17 amino acids long. Per germline, CDR1 LGHDT and CDR2 YNNKEL (reference sequence). CDR3 DNA sequence: TGTGCCAGCAGCCTGGAGGGGACACCGGAGTCTGGAAACACCATATATTTT. Translation: CASSLEGTPESGNTIYF.

This clonotype was picked up many times. The genes are TRBV5-1 and TRBJ1-6, with D possibly being TRBD1 (5 bases). V was trimmed by 1 base and J by 3 bases, leaving 11 bases between them. The CDR3 sequence is 16 residues long. Germline V lookup: CDR1 SGHRS, CDR2 YFSETQ. The CDR3 spells CASSLSGNDYNSPLHF. The DNA of the CDR3 is TGCGCCAGCAGCTTGTCAGGGAATGACTATAATTCACCCCTCCACTTT.

This clonotype was detected many times. The rearrangement links TRBV7-2 to TRBJ1-5; D remains ambiguous. This CDR3 has 14 residues. Trimming cost V 0 bases and J 4 bases, with 7 bases left between them. Germline V gives CDR1 SGHTA, CDR2 FQGNSA. In DNA form, the CDR3 reads TGTGCCAGCAGCTTAGCGTGGAGAAATCAGCCCCAGCATTTT. It translates to CASSLAWRNQPQHF.

This clonotype came up many times. V and J are TRBV20-1 and TRBJ2-1; D call uncertain. The CDR3 covers 15 residues. The V end lost 6 bases, the J end lost 6 bases, and 21 bases lay between the germline ends. Per the germline V gene, CDR1 is DFQATT and CDR2 is SNEGSKA (reference sequence). Here the CDR3 reads CSALSDLLKGNEQFF. In DNA, the CDR3 is TGCAGTGCCTTATCGGACCTATTAAAAGGCAATGAGCAGTTCTTC.

This clonotype was observed once. V usage is TRBV4-3 and J usage is TRBJ1-4, with 7 bases that match TRBD1. The germline V gene encodes CDR1 LGHNA and CDR2 YSLEER. Losses at the gene ends were 3 bases for V and 4 bases for J; bases not matched to a gene: 8. The CDR3 runs 16 residues. The CDR3 region is CASSHHTGTVNEKLFF. In DNA form, the CDR3 reads TGCGCCAGCAGCCACCATACCGGGACAGTTAATGAAAAACTGTTTTTT.

Many counts were recorded for this clonotype. The chain joins TRBV4-1 to TRBJ2-2; 7 nucleotides align to TRBD1. V lost 1 base to trimming and J lost 1 base; unmatched junction nucleotides: 9. This CDR3 contains 18 residues. The germline gives CDR1 MGHRA, CDR2 YSYEKL. CDR3 nucleotides: TGCGCCAGCAGCCAAGGTAGAGGGGGCGGCTTGAACACCGGGGAGCTGTTTTTT. It is translated as CASSQGRGGGLNTGELFF.

This clonotype occurred many times. The rearrangement links TRBV5-1 to TRBJ2-3; tentatively, D is TRBD1 (5 bases). This CDR3 is built from 16 residues. Germline CDR1 is SGHRS and CDR2 is YFSETQ. Trimming took 3 bases from V and 0 from J, leaving 14 bases between them. CDR3 sequence: CASSYSIGESTDTQYF. DNA for the CDR3: TGCGCCAGCAGCTACTCAATAGGGGAAAGCACAGATACGCAGTATTTT.

In this sample, this clonotype turned up many times. The chain employs TRBV10-3 and TRBJ1-5; D gene unclear. The V end was cut by 3 bases, the J end by 3 bases, with 6 bases between. Germline V CDR1 and CDR2: ENHRY, SYGVKD. The CDR3 contains 13 residues. CDR3 coding DNA: TGTGCCATCAGTGAACAACACAATCAGCCCCAGCATTTT. This translates into CAISEQHNQPQHF.

This clonotype was found many times. The chain couples TRBV27 to TRBJ2-7; D gene unclear. The V gene's germline CDR1 is MNHEY and CDR2 SMNVEV (reference sequence). CDR3 length equals 14 residues. The V gene lost 4 bases and the J gene lost 0 bases, with 10 bases spanning the gap. CDR3 nucleotide sequence: TGTGCCAGCAGTTCAAGGGCATACTCCTACGAGCAGTACTTC. Protein: CASSSRAYSYEQYF.

The chain uses TRBV7-8 and TRBJ2-1, with D perhaps TRBD1 or TRBD2 (6 bases each). CDR3 size: 15 residues. Deletions cut 8 bases from V and 0 bases from J, with 14 bases between. Per the germline V gene, CDR1 is SGHVS and CDR2 is FQNEAQ. CDR3 residues: CASGGGQISYNEQFF. CDR3 nucleotide sequence: TGTGCCAGCGGAGGGGGGCAAATCTCCTACAATGAGCAGTTCTTC.

This clonotype has a count of ten or more. The chain carries TRBV7-2 and TRBJ1-4, with TRBD1 identical over 11 bases. Germline trimming cut 5 bases from V and 5 bases from J; bases unmatched to any gene: 1. There are 14 residues in the CDR3. The germline V gene encodes CDR1 SGHTA and CDR2 FQGNSA. This CDR3 is CASSRDRGNEKLFF. The CDR3 DNA reads as TGTGCCAGCAGCCGGGACAGGGGGAATGAAAAACTGTTTTTT.

Ten or more counts support this clonotype. The chain is built from TRBV20-1 and TRBJ2-1; D is unclear. V shed 4 bases and J shed 0 bases, with 10 bases lying between them. Germline values: CDR1 DFQATT, CDR2 SNEGSKA (reference sequence). This CDR3 has 14 residues. The DNA for the CDR3 is TGCAGTGCTACCGAGATGAGCTCCTACAATGAGCAGTTCTTC. This gives the protein CSATEMSSYNEQFF.

This clonotype was picked up many times. V usage is TRBV9 and J usage is TRBJ1-1, with D maybe TRBD1 (5 bases). Deletions cut 0 bases from V and 1 base from J, with 7 bases between. Germline assignment: CDR1 SGDLS and CDR2 YYNGEE. The CDR3 has 14 amino acids. DNA of the CDR3: TGTGCCAGCAGCGTAGAGGGGTGGAACACTGAAGCTTTCTTT. It yields the protein CASSVEGWNTEAFF.

This clonotype showed up many times. The rearrangement joins TRBV20-1 to TRBJ2-1; 9 nucleotides agree with TRBD2. The length of the CDR3 is 17 residues. CDR1 is DFQATT and CDR2 is SNEGSKA in the germline V gene (reference sequence). V dropped 1 base and J dropped 4; count of bases not matched to a gene: 11. The CDR3 DNA sequence: TGCAGTGCTAGAGCTCCCGTTCTAGCGGGATTATACAATGAGCAGTTCTTC. This encodes CSARAPVLAGLYNEQFF.

At least ten counts were recorded for this clonotype. The chain uses TRBV12-3 or TRBV12-4 and TRBJ1-3; 7 bases are a match to TRBD1. The CDR3 loop spans 13 amino acids. Trimming removed 7 bases from V and 9 bases from J; junction bases left unmatched: 9. CDR3: CASTRDSLSTIYF. The CDR3 nucleotides are TGTGCCAGCACCCGGGACAGCCTAAGCACCATATATTTT.